The 24 T cell receptor beta chains listed next were all sequenced from one sample in a study of cytomegalovirus exposure and HLA in healthy donors. 60 Vbeta and 13 Jbeta primers were used in PCR. This table comes from immunoSEQ multiplex PCR, and its TCRdb copy is limited to in-frame clones, with some not included. The sample records 100,000 to 150,000 clones, roughly four fifths being singletons. Material for sequencing was PBMCs. Source of these receptors: a male donor in good health and CMV-seropositive.

The V gene is TRBV30, the J gene TRBJ2-1; D unclear. Germline V CDR1 and CDR2: GTSNPN, SVGIG (reference sequence). The CDR3 runs to 11 residues. The V end lost 8 bases, the J end lost 6 bases, and 11 bases lay between the germline ends. CDR3 DNA sequence: TGTGCCGACCGGAGAAGCAATGAGCAGTTCTTC. Translating it yields CADRRSNEQFF.

J is TRBJ2-3 and V is TRBV6-5, with 8 bases lining up with TRBD2. The CDR3 is 15 amino acids. Trimming removed 4 bases from V and 0 bases from J; junction bases left unmatched: 3. Looked up from germline, CDR1 is MNHEY and CDR2 is SVGAGI. CDR3 amino acids: CASSSSGLSTDTQYF. The CDR3 DNA reads as TGTGCCAGCAGTTCTAGCGGGCTGAGCACAGATACGCAGTATTTT.

The chain combines TRBV11-3 with TRBJ2-1; TRBD2 aligns across 7 bases. V lost 4 bases and J lost 6; bases outside the gene matches: 9. This CDR3 region has 15 residues. Germline-derived CDR1 and CDR2 are SGHNT and YENEEA. The CDR3 DNA sequence: TGTGCCAGCAGCTCTGGTTTTCGGGAGGTCAATGAGCAGTTCTTC. This sequence encodes CASSSGFREVNEQFF.

The rearrangement links TRBV6-6 to TRBJ1-1; no firm D call. Trimming removed 8 bases at V and 4 bases at J, with 17 bases between. The germline V gene encodes CDR1 MNHNY and CDR2 SVGAGI (reference sequence). The CDR3 has 14 amino acids. The DNA of the CDR3 is TGTGCCAGCCCCCCCGGGAGAGGGAGCACTGAAGCTTTCTTT. It specifies CASPPGRGSTEAFF.

This chain joins TRBV6-6 and TRBJ1-2; possibly TRBD1 for D (6 bases). CDR1 is MNHNY and CDR2 is SVGAGI in the germline V gene (reference sequence). Trimming took 6 bases from V and 8 from J, leaving 16 bases between them. This CDR3 comprises 13 residues. CDR3 sequence reads: CASRYPSGGGYTF. CDR3 DNA: TGTGCCAGCAGATACCCCAGTGGGGGCGGCTACACCTTC.

On this clone itself: One end of the junction is discordant with germline, which a read error may explain. The J gene is TRBJ2-2, the V gene TRBV11-2; 9 nucleotides align to TRBD2. Germline lookup yields CDR1 SGHAT and CDR2 FQNNGV. The CDR3 sequence is 15 residues long. This chain's CDR3 is CASTLGAGGTGELFF. The CDR3, as DNA: TGTGCCAGCACCTTAGGAGCGGGAGGCACCGGGGAGCTGTTTTTT.

The chain links TRBV7-3 to TRBJ2-3; 12 positions match TRBD2. This CDR3 has 17 residues. Germline CDR1 is SGHTA and CDR2 is FQGTGA. V shed 2 bases and J 6 bases; nucleotides not matched to a gene: 9. CDR3: CASSLQASGRAGDTQYF. CDR3 nucleotides: TGTGCCAGCAGCTTACAGGCTAGCGGGAGGGCCGGGGATACGCAGTATTTT. The variable domain in full, with the rest retrieved from reference TRBV7-3 and TRBJ2-3, is GAGVSQTPSNKVTEKGKYVELRCDPISGHTALYWYRQSLGQGPEFLIYFQGTGAADDSGLPNDRFFAVRPEGSVSTLKIQRTERGDSAVYLCASSLQASGRAGDTQYFGPGTRLTVL.

The chain carries TRBV30 and TRBJ1-5; 10 positions agree with TRBD1. The J segment lost 5 bases and the V segment lost 2 bases, leaving 3 bases of the junction unmatched. CDR1 is GTSNPN, CDR2 SVGIG, per germline (reference sequence). This CDR3 is built from 14 residues. The CDR3 protein is CAWSSGTGDQPQHF. In nucleotides, the CDR3 is TGTGCCTGGAGTTCCGGGACAGGGGATCAGCCCCAGCATTTT.

This chain joins TRBV7-8 and TRBJ2-5; 16 nucleotides align to TRBD2. The CDR3 is 15 amino acids. Germline CDR1 SGHVS, CDR2 FQNEAQ. V trimming: 4 bases; J trimming: 5 bases; junction bases outside the gene matches: 1. CDR3 bases: TGTGCCAGCAGCTCGGGACTAGCGGGAGGGGAGACCCAGTACTTC. This translates into CASSSGLAGGETQYF.

This clone was seen more than once but under ten times. The genes are TRBV5-1 and TRBJ2-1; 12 bases agree with TRBD2. From germline, CDR1 is SGHRS and CDR2 YFSETQ. This CDR3 is 16 amino acids long. J was trimmed by 7 bases and V by 0 bases; bases with no gene match: 5. The CDR3 coding sequence is TGCGCCAGCAGCTTGGGTCTAGCGGGAGGGTATAATGAGCAGTTCTTC. Translated, it gives CASSLGLAGGYNEQFF. The whole variable domain, filled in from reference TRBV5-1 and TRBJ2-1, reads KAGVTQTPRYLIKTRGQQVTLSCSPISGHRSVSWYQQTPGQGLQFLFEYFSETQRNKGNFPGRFSGRQFSNSRSEMNVSTLELGDSALYLCASSLGLAGGYNEQFFGPGTRLTVL.

V gene TRBV28 combines with J gene TRBJ2-2; D unclear. From germline, CDR1 is MDHEN and CDR2 SYDVKM. CDR3 length: 14 amino acids. The germline V and J ends were trimmed by 3 bases and 4 bases, with 9 bases remaining between them. CDR3 in amino acids: CASSFGGVTGELFF. CDR3 DNA: TGTGCCAGCAGTTTTGGCGGAGTCACCGGGGAGCTGTTTTTT. Combining the CDR3 with reference TRBV28 and TRBJ2-2 gives the whole variable domain DVKVTQSSRYLVKRTGEKVFLECVQDMDHENMFWYRQDPGLGLRLIYFSYDVKMKEKGDIPEGYSVSREKKERFSLILESASTNQTSMYLCASSFGGVTGELFFGEGSRLTVL.

V is TRBV4-1 and J is TRBJ2-3; TRBD2 agrees at 11 bases. The CDR3 runs 19 residues. CDR1 and CDR2 from the germline V gene are MGHRA and YSYEKL. J gave up 0 bases and V 4 bases, and 12 bases lay outside the gene matches. The CDR3 is CASSRRPGLAVRSTDTQYF. CDR3 DNA sequence: TGCGCCAGCAGCCGTAGACCGGGACTAGCGGTAAGGAGCACAGATACGCAGTATTTT.

The chain uses TRBV9 and TRBJ2-7, with 10 nucleotides matching TRBD2. The CDR3 runs to 16 residues. Looked up from germline, CDR1 is SGDLS and CDR2 is YYNGEE. The J segment lost 5 bases and the V segment lost 1 base, leaving 9 bases of the junction unmatched. The CDR3 loop reads CASSVYASGSFHEQYF. The CDR3 bases are TGTGCCAGCAGCGTATATGCTAGCGGGAGTTTCCACGAGCAGTACTTC.

V is TRBV28 and J is TRBJ1-4; 7 bases map to TRBD1. Germline V gene sequence: CDR1 MDHEN, CDR2 SYDVKM. V dropped 5 bases and J dropped 8; count of bases not matched to a gene: 11. This CDR3 is 15 amino acids long. Here the CDR3 DNA reads TGTGCCAGCAGTCCCGGCCAGGGGGGACAAGAAAAACTGTTTTTT. Amino acid sequence: CASSPGQGGQEKLFF.

This sequence joins TRBV28 and TRBJ2-7, with D possibly TRBD2 on 6 matching bases. Germline V gene sequence: CDR1 MDHEN, CDR2 SYDVKM. This CDR3 has 13 amino acids. V was pared by 3 bases and J by 3 bases, with 9 bases between. CDR3 protein: CASSFLGGYEQYF. The CDR3 DNA sequence: TGTGCCAGCAGTTTTTTGGGGGGCTACGAGCAGTACTTC. Based on the CDR3 plus reference TRBV28 and TRBJ2-7, the full variable domain is DVKVTQSSRYLVKRTGEKVFLECVQDMDHENMFWYRQDPGLGLRLIYFSYDVKMKEKGDIPEGYSVSREKKERFSLILESASTNQTSMYLCASSFLGGYEQYFGPGTRLTVT.

This clone was seen a handful of times. The V gene is TRBV18, the J gene TRBJ2-3, with D unclear. Trimming removed 3 bases at V and 6 bases at J, with 4 bases between. Germline assignment: CDR1 KGHSH and CDR2 LQKENI. The CDR3 is 11 amino acids. CDR3 sequence reads: CASSPGDTQYF. CDR3 nucleotide sequence: TGTGCCAGCTCACCCGGGGATACGCAGTATTTT.

V gene TRBV6-5 combines with J gene TRBJ2-2, with a possible D match to TRBD2 (6 bases). This CDR3 is 16 amino acids long. V was pared by 0 bases and J by 7 bases, with 15 bases between. CDR1 and CDR2 (germline): MNHEY, SVGAGI. The CDR3, as DNA: TGTGCCAGCAGTTACTCGATCCAGGGAGGAGGCGGGGAGCTGTTTTTT. It translates to CASSYSIQGGGGELFF.

The chain uses TRBV5-1 and TRBJ1-1, with D unresolved. Germline V gene data show CDR1 as SGHRS and CDR2 as YFSETQ. The V end lost 0 bases, the J end lost 4 bases, and 10 bases lay between the germline ends. The CDR3 length is 14 residues. The CDR3 DNA follows: TGCGCCAGCAGCTTGGGTCCGTCGGGCACTGAAGCTTTCTTT. Its protein is CASSLGPSGTEAFF.

The gene calls are TRBV28 and TRBJ2-3; TRBD2 matches 9 bases. The V and J ends lost 4 bases and 0 bases, in that order; junction bases with no gene match: 5. This CDR3 comprises 16 residues. Per germline, CDR1 MDHEN and CDR2 SYDVKM. DNA for the CDR3: TGTGCCAGCAGTTACTTAGCGGGAGTAAGCACAGATACGCAGTATTTT. Protein: CASSYLAGVSTDTQYF.

The chain carries TRBV4-3 and TRBJ1-2; the D gene is possibly TRBD1 (5 bases). Germline V lookup: CDR1 LGHNA, CDR2 YSLEER. This CDR3 spans 14 amino acids. Trimming cost V 3 bases and J 10 bases, with 18 bases left between them. The CDR3 DNA is TGCGCCAGCAGCCAGCGGGACGGTATCCTCTTCTACACCTTC. This gives the protein CASSQRDGILFYTF.

The chain links TRBV19 to TRBJ2-4, with a tentative D call TRBD2 (5 bases). The germline V gene has CDR1 LNHDA and CDR2 SQIVND (reference sequence). The CDR3 consists of 18 residues. V was shortened by 0 bases and J by 1 base, with 16 bases between the two germline ends. The CDR3 bases are TGTGCCAGTAGTATAGATCAATGGGTCCCGGGGGCCAAAAACATTCAGTACTTC. Its translation: CASSIDQWVPGAKNIQYF.

The chain links TRBV11-3 to TRBJ2-5; TRBD2 matches at 7 bases. V lost 4 bases and J lost 5; bases outside the gene matches: 4. The CDR3 has 13 residues. Germline V gene data show CDR1 as SGHNT and CDR2 as YENEEA. CDR3 nucleotide sequence: TGTGCCAGCAGCTCCGCCGGGGGGGAGACCCAGTACTTC. Protein product: CASSSAGGETQYF.

The rearrangement joins TRBV9 to TRBJ1-2; D possibly corresponds to TRBD1 (5 bases). Trimming stripped 2 bases from V and 2 bases from J, with 13 bases between. The CDR3 extends over 15 amino acids. Germline V gives CDR1 SGDLS, CDR2 YYNGEE. CDR3 nucleotides: TGTGCCAGCAGCGTCCTTGAGGGGAGGAACTATGGCTACACCTTC. It encodes CASSVLEGRNYGYTF.

The chain recombines TRBV5-1 with TRBJ2-3, with 8 bases matching TRBD1. In germline, CDR1 is SGHRS, CDR2 YFSETQ. The V gene end was trimmed by 3 bases and the J gene end by 1 base; junction bases not matched to a gene: 7. The CDR3 covers 16 residues. The CDR3 nucleotides are TGCGCCAGCAGCTCCGAGGGACAGGCGGGCACAGATACGCAGTATTTT. This encodes CASSSEGQAGTDTQYF. The complete variable domain, with remaining parts taken from reference TRBV5-1 and TRBJ2-3, reads KAGVTQTPRYLIKTRGQQVTLSCSPISGHRSVSWYQQTPGQGLQFLFEYFSETQRNKGNFPGRFSGRQFSNSRSEMNVSTLELGDSALYLCASSSEGQAGTDTQYFGPGTRLTVL.